Each of the 29 T cell receptor beta chains below was sequenced from the same sample in a study of T cell responses to AZD1222 COVID-19 vaccine. Data came from immunoSEQ multiplex PCR; TCRdb stores just in-frame clones and leaves some out. The sample records some 140,000 clones, roughly 90% being singletons. The material sequenced was peripheral blood, taken on day 0 of AZD1222 vaccination. The receptors were sampled from an adult in good health.

The rearrangement uses TRBV2 and TRBJ2-3; 8 positions agree with TRBD2. Trimming at V came to 6 bases and at J to 1 base, leaving 6 bases not matched to a gene. The CDR3 is 15 residues long. CDR1 and CDR2 from the germline V gene are SNHLY and FYNNEI. The CDR3 sequence is CASSGGGLRTDTQYF. DNA of the CDR3: TGTGCCAGCAGCGGCGGGGGGCTCCGCACAGATACGCAGTATTTT. Filled out from reference TRBV2 and TRBJ2-3, the complete variable domain reads EPEVTQTPSHQVTQMGQEVILRCVPISNHLYFYWYRQILGQKVEFLVSFYNNEISEKSEIFDDQFSVERPDGSNFTLKIRSTKLEDSAMYFCASSGGGLRTDTQYFGPGTRLTVL.

This clone appeared once. The chain combines TRBV10-1 with TRBJ2-7; D gene unclear. This CDR3 comprises 13 residues. V lost 3 bases, J lost 6 bases, and 12 bases lay in between. Germline V gives CDR1 WNHNN, CDR2 SYGVQD (reference sequence). The DNA for the CDR3 is TGCGCCAGCAGTGACCACCCAACGTCCGAGCAGTACTTC. Encoded protein: CASSDHPTSEQYF.

For the CDR3, the DNA is TGCAGCGTTGAGGGTTTTGGTACTGAAGCTTTCTTT. This codes for CSVEGFGTEAFF. This rearrangement joins TRBV29-1 to TRBJ1-1, with D unclear. Trimming removed 3 bases at V and 5 bases at J, with 10 bases between. CDR3 size: 12 residues. Germline V CDR1 and CDR2: SQVTM, ANQGSEA.

This sequence joins TRBV5-6 and TRBJ2-7; D ambiguous. CDR1 is SGHDT, CDR2 YYEEEE, per germline. CDR3 length: 17 amino acids. V lost 4 bases and J lost 3, with 23 bases in between. The CDR3 nucleotides read TGTGCCAGCAGCGCAGCTGGCGATGCCAAAGTCATCTACGAGCAGTACTTC. The encoded protein is CASSAAGDAKVIYEQYF.

The chain is built from TRBV5-1 and TRBJ2-6; 12 bases align to TRBD1. Germline V CDR1 and CDR2: SGHRS, YFSETQ. CDR3 length: 20 residues. V shed 0 bases, J shed 2 bases, and the junction held 9 bases outside the gene matches. The CDR3 sequence is CASSLVGTGGPHTGANVLTF. The DNA for the CDR3 is TGCGCCAGCAGCTTGGTGGGGACAGGGGGCCCCCACACTGGGGCCAACGTCCTGACTTTC.

This clone occurred a few times. The chain combines TRBV7-2 with TRBJ2-1; 11 nucleotides align to TRBD2. This CDR3 contains 16 residues. CDR1 is SGHTA, CDR2 FQGNSA, per germline. V shed 5 bases, J shed 6 bases, and the junction held 9 bases outside the gene matches. The CDR3 reads CASSRLPSGGPNEQFF. The CDR3 coding sequence is TGTGCCAGCAGCCGGCTCCCTAGCGGGGGGCCCAATGAGCAGTTCTTC. Based on the CDR3 plus reference TRBV7-2 and TRBJ2-1, the full variable domain is GAGVSQSPSNKVTEKGKDVELRCDPISGHTALYWYRQSLGQGLEFLIYFQGNSAPDKSGLPSDRFSAERTGGSVSTLTIQRTQQEDSAVYLCASSRLPSGGPNEQFFGPGTRLTVL.

The chain employs TRBV9 and TRBJ2-7, with a tentative D call TRBD1 (6 bases). The germline gives CDR1 SGDLS, CDR2 YYNGEE. V gave up 0 bases and J gave up 2 bases, with 15 bases separating them. The CDR3 sequence is 16 residues long. CDR3 bases: TGTGCCAGCAGCGTAGGAGCACAGGGAGCGCCCTACGAGCAGTACTTC. Its translation is CASSVGAQGAPYEQYF.

The rearrangement links TRBV11-2 to TRBJ1-5, with 7 bases that match TRBD1. Germline trimming cut 5 bases from V and 5 bases from J; bases unmatched to any gene: 3. This CDR3 is built from 13 residues. The germline CDR1 and CDR2 sequences are SGHAT and FQNNGV. The CDR3 nucleotides read TGTGCCAGCAGCCAGGGGGGACATCAGCCCCAGCATTTT. The encoded protein is CASSQGGHQPQHF.

The chain has TRBV10-3 and TRBJ2-5; 8 nucleotides agree with TRBD2. V shed 2 bases and J 5 bases; nucleotides not matched to a gene: 7. CDR1 ENHRY and CDR2 SYGVKD come from the germline V gene. The CDR3 length is 15 residues. CDR3 amino acids: CAISERRGALETQYF. As DNA, the CDR3 is TGTGCCATCAGTGAGAGGCGGGGGGCCTTGGAGACCCAGTACTTC.

J is TRBJ1-2 and V is TRBV29-1; D unresolved. V was cut by 1 base and J by 1 base, with 7 bases left in between. The CDR3 sequence is 13 residues long. The germline V gene has CDR1 SQVTM and CDR2 ANQGSEA. CDR3 protein: CSVEGGINYGYTF. As DNA, the CDR3 is TGCAGCGTTGAAGGTGGAATTAACTATGGCTACACCTTC.

V and J are TRBV6-5 and TRBJ1-1, with D tentatively TRBD1 (6 bases). Trimming removed 8 bases at V and 5 bases at J, with 15 bases between. The CDR3 has 13 residues. Per germline, CDR1 MNHEY and CDR2 SVGAGI. The CDR3 DNA reads as TGTGCCAGCCAGACCGGGGGGCGGACTGAAGCTTTCTTT. It specifies CASQTGGRTEAFF.

This clone was detected once. The chain carries TRBV11-1 and TRBJ2-7; D may be TRBD1 or TRBD2 (5 bases each). The CDR3 consists of 14 residues. Germline lookup yields CDR1 SGHAT and CDR2 FQDESV (reference sequence). The V end lost 6 bases, the J end lost 7 bases, and 19 bases lay between the germline ends. The DNA for the CDR3 is TGTGCCAGCAGGCAACGGGACGGTTTGGGGGAGCAGTACTTC. Encoded protein: CASRQRDGLGEQYF.

This clone was observed a single time. The rearrangement joins TRBV6-2 or TRBV6-3 to TRBJ1-1, with 8 bases lining up with TRBD1. The CDR3 contains 13 residues. Trimming took 5 bases from V and 12 from J; bases not matched to a gene: 11. Germline V lookup: CDR1 MNHEY, CDR2 SVGEGT. CDR3 region: CASSDRGTRRTFF. As DNA, the CDR3 is TGTGCCAGCAGTGACAGGGGTACCAGGCGGACTTTCTTT.

This clone was counted between two and nine times. Other DNA sequences in this sample translate to the same CDR3. The rearrangement joins TRBV4-3 to TRBJ2-3, with 7 bases identical to TRBD1. The CDR3 runs to 17 residues. CDR1 and CDR2 (germline): LGHNA, YSLEER. The V and J ends lost 3 bases and 0 bases, in that order; junction bases with no gene match: 9. CDR3 sequence reads: CASSHDGAGGSTDTQYF. The CDR3 bases are TGCGCCAGCAGCCATGATGGGGCAGGGGGTAGCACAGATACGCAGTATTTT.

The CDR3 bases are TGTGCCAGCAGCTTAAATCAAGATCTTGAGCAGTACTTC. This codes for CASSLNQDLEQYF. The chain links TRBV7-3 to TRBJ2-7, with D hard to call. Trimming pared 1 base from V and 7 bases from J, leaving 11 bases between. The length of the CDR3 is 13 residues. CDR1 is SGHTA, CDR2 FQGTGA, per germline.

V usage is TRBV3-1 (or the pseudogene TRBV3-2) and J usage is TRBJ1-6; D not certain. Trimming shortened V by 1 base and J by 10 bases, and 14 bases separated the two germline ends. Germline V CDR1 and CDR2: LGHDT, YNNKEL (reference sequence). This CDR3 region has 15 residues. In nucleotides, the CDR3 is TGTGCCAGCAGCCAAGGCGGATCCACATTGTCACCCCTCCACTTT. Amino acid sequence: CASSQGGSTLSPLHF.

This chain connects TRBV7-8 to TRBJ1-5; D unclear. Trimming removed 6 bases from V and 4 bases from J, with 16 bases in between. This CDR3 region has 15 residues. Germline V lookup: CDR1 SGHVS, CDR2 FQNEAQ. The CDR3 DNA reads as TGTGCCAGCAGTCCGGGAGGTACAAATAATCAGCCCCAGCATTTT. This sequence encodes CASSPGGTNNQPQHF.

The chain carries TRBV6-2 or TRBV6-3 and TRBJ1-3; D not certain. The V end lost 4 bases, the J end lost 0 bases, and 4 bases lay between the germline ends. The germline V gene has CDR1 MNHEY and CDR2 SVGEGT. This CDR3 contains 13 residues. The CDR3 sequence: CASSSASGNTIYF. CDR3 bases: TGTGCCAGCAGTTCCGCCTCTGGAAACACCATATATTTT.

This clone was detected a few times. The chain employs TRBV7-2 and TRBJ1-5; a weak D match, TRBD1 (6 bases). This CDR3 comprises 14 residues. Germline V gene lookup returns CDR1 SGHTA and CDR2 FQGNSA. Trimming shortened V by 2 bases and J by 7 bases, and 12 bases separated the two germline ends. The CDR3, as DNA: TGTGCCAGCAGCTTATCGGGGGCTTCCCAGCCCCAGCATTTT. Protein: CASSLSGASQPQHF.

CDR3 sequence (DNA): TGCAGCGTTAAGGGGGCGCGGCAGCCCCAGCATTTT. Translated, it gives CSVKGARQPQHF. This chain links TRBV29-1 with TRBJ1-5, with 7 bases lining up with TRBD1. The CDR3 is 12 residues long. V shed 5 bases and J 7 bases; nucleotides not matched to a gene: 5. The germline V gene has CDR1 SQVTM and CDR2 ANQGSEA.

The rearrangement links TRBV19 to TRBJ1-6, with 8 bases aligning to TRBD1. The length of the CDR3 is 14 residues. The J segment lost 7 bases and the V segment lost 9 bases, leaving 8 bases of the junction unmatched. Germline-derived CDR1 and CDR2 are LNHDA and SQIVND (reference sequence). The DNA for the CDR3 is TGTGCCAGCGCCGGGACAGGTGGAAATTCACCCCTCCACTTT. Amino acid sequence: CASAGTGGNSPLHF.

The J gene is TRBJ2-2, the V gene TRBV3-1 (or the pseudogene TRBV3-2); 8 bases align to TRBD2. The V segment lost 6 bases and the J segment 5 bases; nucleotides outside the gene matches: 8. Germline CDR1 LGHDT, CDR2 YNNKEL (reference sequence). The CDR3 length is 15 residues. The CDR3 DNA is TGTGCCAGCAGAGCCCGGGGGGGTAGTACCGGGGAGCTGTTTTTT. It encodes CASRARGGSTGELFF.

The rearrangement links TRBV7-9 to TRBJ2-2; no firm D call. Per germline, CDR1 SEHNR and CDR2 FQNEAQ (reference sequence). With 4 bases removed from V and 1 base from J, the gap between germline ends came to 7 bases. The CDR3 extends over 14 amino acids. The CDR3 DNA is TGTGCCAGCAGCTGTCCCCAGAACACCGGGGAGCTGTTTTTT. This sequence encodes CASSCPQNTGELFF.

This clone appeared a single time. The chain has TRBV3-1 (or the pseudogene TRBV3-2) and TRBJ2-7; TRBD2 might be the D (6 bases). Looked up from germline, CDR1 is LGHDT and CDR2 is YNNKEL (reference sequence). The CDR3 covers 15 residues. V dropped 0 bases and J dropped 0 bases, with 9 bases sitting between them. The CDR3, as DNA: TGTGCCAGCAGCCAAGATGGACTATCCTCCTACGAGCAGTACTTC. As protein: CASSQDGLSSYEQYF.

V is TRBV4-3 and J is TRBJ2-2, with unresolved D. The ends were cut back, 2 bases at V and 4 bases at J, with 11 bases in the middle. CDR3 length: 15 residues. Germline loops: CDR1 LGHNA, CDR2 YSLEER. CDR3 in amino acids: CASSQMSPLTGELFF. The CDR3 region has the DNA TGCGCCAGCAGCCAAATGTCACCCCTCACCGGGGAGCTGTTTTTT.

The J gene is TRBJ2-7, the V gene TRBV4-2, with 8 bases matching TRBD2. This CDR3 has 14 residues. Germline trimming cut 0 bases from V and 6 bases from J; bases unmatched to any gene: 4. CDR1 is LGHNA and CDR2 is YNFKEQ in the germline V gene. CDR3 loop: CASSQEGLGSEQYF. The CDR3 DNA reads TGTGCCAGCAGCCAAGAGGGACTAGGTAGCGAGCAGTACTTC.

The chain combines TRBV7-2 with TRBJ2-1, with a weak D call TRBD2 (6 bases). The CDR3 is 13 residues long. V gave up 4 bases and J gave up 10 bases, with 14 bases separating them. Germline V gives CDR1 SGHTA, CDR2 FQGNSA. For the CDR3, the DNA is TGTGCCAGCAGCTCGTACTCGGGGGACGAGCAGTTCTTC. Its protein is CASSSYSGDEQFF.

CDR3 amino acids: CAIQGGYNEQFF. As DNA, the CDR3 is TGTGCCATACAGGGAGGGTACAATGAGCAGTTCTTC. The J gene is TRBJ2-1, the V gene TRBV6-5; weak D call: TRBD2 (7 bases). V was pared by 10 bases and J by 4 bases, with 11 bases between. The CDR3 covers 12 residues. Per germline, CDR1 MNHEY and CDR2 SVGAGI.

This clone was observed a handful of times. This chain connects TRBV7-9 to TRBJ2-4; D is unresolved. Germline CDR1 SEHNR, CDR2 FQNEAQ (reference sequence). There are 13 residues in the CDR3. V lost 5 bases to trimming and J lost 8 bases, with 13 bases between them. For the CDR3, the DNA is TGTGCCAGCAGCCCCCGGTCACGGGACATTCAGTACTTC. Translating it yields CASSPRSRDIQYF. Supplemented by reference TRBV7-9 and TRBJ2-4, the full variable domain reads DTGVSQNPRHKITKRGQNVTFRCDPISEHNRLYWYRQTLGQGPEFLTYFQNEAQLEKSRLLSDRFSAERPKGSFSTLEIQRTEQGDSAMYLCASSPRSRDIQYFGAGTRLSVL.